Sequencing of this T cell receptor (beta chain) was carried out in a study of blood T cell repertoires in COVID-19. Seattle's enrolled individuals joined amid active infection and were then monitored longitudinally. The CDR3 is 13 residues long. The germline V gene encodes CDR1 MDHEN and CDR2 SYDVKM. Trimming removed 6 bases at V and 7 bases at J, with 15 bases between. As handled by the study authors: Amplified reference gene primers provided the basis for estimating nucleated cell counts. Repertoires were generated with immunoSEQ multiplex PCR, while TCRdb's copy carries only in-frame clones and drops some. V, J and clone size derive from that table, while D and trimming were established from the DNA sequence. This sample has around 310,000 clones, with 90% found just once.

The sequenced sample consisted of peripheral blood. This TCR was recovered from a woman aged 25-40 years with COVID-19, enrolled during active disease. V usage is TRBV28 and J usage is TRBJ1-1; D perhaps matches TRBD1 (6 bases). CDR3 sequence (DNA): TGTGCCAGCAGCGATCACAGGGACGGTGAAGCTTTCTTT. Translation gives CASSDHRDGEAFF. Based on the CDR3 plus reference TRBV28 and TRBJ1-1, the full variable domain is DVKVTQSSRYLVKRTGEKVFLECVQDMDHENMFWYRQDPGLGLRLIYFSYDVKMKEKGDIPEGYSVSREKKERFSLILESASTNQTSMYLCASSDHRDGEAFFGQGTRLTVV.